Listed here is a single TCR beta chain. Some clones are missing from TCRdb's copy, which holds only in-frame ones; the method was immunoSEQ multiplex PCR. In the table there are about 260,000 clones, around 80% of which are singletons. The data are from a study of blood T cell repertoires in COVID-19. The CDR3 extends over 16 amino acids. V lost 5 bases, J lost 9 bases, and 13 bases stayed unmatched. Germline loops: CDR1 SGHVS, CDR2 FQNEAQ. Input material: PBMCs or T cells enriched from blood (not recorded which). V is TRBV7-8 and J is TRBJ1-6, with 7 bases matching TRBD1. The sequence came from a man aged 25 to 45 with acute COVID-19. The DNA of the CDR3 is TGTGCCAGCAGCCCAATAAGGGGGCAGAAAGGTTCACCCCTCCACTTT. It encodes CASSPIRGQKGSPLHF.